The 8 T cell receptor beta chains below were found in one sample sequenced in a study of radiotherapy plus CTLA-4 blockade in lung cancer. Sequencing used immunoSEQ multiplex PCR; TCRdb keeps in-frame clones, though not all of them. The table shows 90,000 or so clones, with roughly 87% occurring only once. The sample in question was peripheral blood, obtained from a patient treated with radiotherapy plus ipilimumab. These receptors were obtained from a human donor with non-small cell lung cancer who had stable disease on radiotherapy plus ipilimumab.

This chain joins TRBV5-8 and TRBJ2-5; possibly TRBD1 for D (7 bases). CDR3 length: 15 amino acids. V was trimmed by 4 bases and J by 3 bases, leaving 16 bases between them. CDR1 is SGHTS and CDR2 is YDEGEE in the germline V gene. DNA of the CDR3: TGTGCCAGCAGCGGGGGGTACAGGGGAGAAGAGACCCAGTACTTC. Translation: CASSGGYRGEETQYF.

The CDR3 loop reads CATKARVHIQYF. CDR3 nucleotides: TGTGCCACCAAAGCACGCGTCCACATTCAGTACTTC. The V and J genes are TRBV7-2 and TRBJ2-4, with D unresolved. The length of the CDR3 is 12 residues. V was cut by 10 bases and J by 8 bases, with 15 bases left in between. The germline CDR1 and CDR2 sequences are SGHTA and FQGNSA.

The chain carries TRBV2 and TRBJ2-3; the D gene is possibly TRBD2 (6 bases). The germline CDR1 and CDR2 sequences are SNHLY and FYNNEI. V was shortened by 4 bases and J by 3 bases, with 14 bases between the two germline ends. CDR3 size: 15 residues. CDR3 in amino acids: CASSGQRAKTDTQYF. CDR3 nucleotide sequence: TGTGCCAGCAGTGGCCAGCGGGCGAAAACAGATACGCAGTATTTT. Variable domain in full (rest from reference TRBV2 and TRBJ2-3): EPEVTQTPSHQVTQMGQEVILRCVPISNHLYFYWYRQILGQKVEFLVSFYNNEISEKSEIFDDQFSVERPDGSNFTLKIRSTKLEDSAMYFCASSGQRAKTDTQYFGPGTRLTVL.

V usage is TRBV9 and J usage is TRBJ1-5; TRBD1 might be the D (6 bases). In germline, CDR1 is SGDLS, CDR2 YYNGEE. The CDR3 is 14 residues long. Trimming left V 0 bases short and J 6 bases short, with 10 bases between. In nucleotides, the CDR3 is TGTGCCAGCAGCGTAGAGGGGGGTGGTCAGCCCCAGCATTTT. Amino acids: CASSVEGGGQPQHF.

The V call is TRBV27, the J call TRBJ1-6; 7 bases fit TRBD1. The length of the CDR3 is 15 residues. Germline V gene lookup returns CDR1 MNHEY and CDR2 SMNVEV (reference sequence). The junction had 6 bases not matched to a gene; V was cut back by 5 bases and J by 5 bases. DNA of the CDR3: TGTGCCAGCAGTCCGGCTGGGACAGATAATTCACCCCTCCACTTT. Its translation: CASSPAGTDNSPLHF.

V is TRBV19 and J is TRBJ2-1; D is undetermined. In germline, CDR1 is LNHDA, CDR2 SQIVND (reference sequence). With 8 bases removed from V and 7 bases from J, the gap between germline ends came to 21 bases. This CDR3 contains 15 residues. The chain's CDR3 is CASPYFRAYWNEQFF. The CDR3 DNA sequence: TGTGCCAGTCCCTACTTTAGAGCTTATTGGAATGAGCAGTTCTTC.

The chain has TRBV19 and TRBJ1-2; D ambiguous. The CDR3 extends over 12 amino acids. Germline-derived CDR1 and CDR2 are LNHDA and SQIVND (reference sequence). Trimming took off 8 bases at V and 0 bases at J, with 7 bases between the two ends. CDR3 region: CASSLANYGYTF. The DNA of the CDR3 is TGTGCCAGTTCGCTGGCTAACTATGGCTACACCTTC.

This chain connects TRBV2 to TRBJ1-6; TRBD1 is a possible D gene (6 bases). Per the germline V gene, CDR1 is SNHLY and CDR2 is FYNNEI. The CDR3 is 14 residues long. V was trimmed by 2 bases and J by 9 bases, leaving 11 bases between them. The CDR3 bases are TGTGCCAGCAGTGAAATCGTACAGGGTTCACCCCTCCACTTT. The encoded protein is CASSEIVQGSPLHF.